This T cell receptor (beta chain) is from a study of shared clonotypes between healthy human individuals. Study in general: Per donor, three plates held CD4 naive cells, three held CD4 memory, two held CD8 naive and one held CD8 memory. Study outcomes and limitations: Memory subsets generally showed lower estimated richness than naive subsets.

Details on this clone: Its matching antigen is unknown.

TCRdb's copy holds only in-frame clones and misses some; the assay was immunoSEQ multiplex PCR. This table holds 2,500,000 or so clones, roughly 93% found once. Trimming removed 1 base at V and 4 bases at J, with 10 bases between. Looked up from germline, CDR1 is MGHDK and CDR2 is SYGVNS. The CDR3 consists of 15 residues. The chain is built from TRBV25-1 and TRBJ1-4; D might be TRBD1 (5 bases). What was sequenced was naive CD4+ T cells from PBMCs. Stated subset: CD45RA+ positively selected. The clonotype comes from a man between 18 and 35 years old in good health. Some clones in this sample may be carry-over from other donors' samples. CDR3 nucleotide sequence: TGTGCCAGCAGTGAATTTGCGGGGGTTAATGAAAAACTGTTTTTT. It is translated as CASSEFAGVNEKLFF.